One and the same sample provided the 7 T cell receptor beta chains below, sequenced in a study of immune evolution from preneoplasia to lung adenocarcinoma. TCRdb keeps only in-frame clones here, not all; method: immunoSEQ multiplex PCR. Of under 7,000 clones listed, over 70% are singletons. The sequencing sample was made of FFPE lung adenocarcinoma in situ tissue. These receptor sequences come from a person aged 60-79 years with lung adenocarcinoma.

This rearrangement joins TRBV11-2 to TRBJ1-2, with unresolved D. V was shortened by 1 base and J by 1 base, with 4 bases between the two germline ends. Germline V CDR1 and CDR2: SGHAT, FQNNGV. The CDR3 extends over 13 amino acids. CDR3 amino acids: CASSLGFNYGYTF. CDR3 in DNA: TGTGCCAGCAGCTTAGGGTTTAACTATGGCTACACCTTC.

The rearrangement uses TRBV7-2 and TRBJ2-2; D unclear. V was clipped by 3 bases and J by 6 bases, with 11 bases between them. This CDR3 has 14 amino acids. CDR1 SGHTA and CDR2 FQGNSA come from the germline V gene. The CDR3 DNA follows: TGTGCCAGCAGCTTGCGCCGGTGGGCCGGGGAGCTGTTTTTT. This encodes CASSLRRWAGELFF.

The chain is built from TRBV5-1 and TRBJ1-3; D ambiguous. This CDR3 is built from 13 residues. Germline loops: CDR1 SGHRS, CDR2 YFSETQ. Trimming cost V 4 bases and J 4 bases, with 9 bases left between them. The CDR3 nucleotides are TGCGCCAGCAGCAAGCAGGACGGAAACACCATATATTTT. Its translation is CASSKQDGNTIYF. Using reference TRBV5-1 and TRBJ1-3 for the parts outside the CDR3, the full variable domain is KAGVTQTPRYLIKTRGQQVTLSCSPISGHRSVSWYQQTPGQGLQFLFEYFSETQRNKGNFPGRFSGRQFSNSRSEMNVSTLELGDSALYLCASSKQDGNTIYFGEGSWLTVV.

The CDR3 DNA sequence: TGTGCCAGCAGTTACTCGAAAGGGAACGAGCAGTACTTC. The encoded protein is CASSYSKGNEQYF. This chain links TRBV6-7 with TRBJ2-7, with D unclear. TRBV6-7 is marked as an open reading frame, function uncertain. The CDR3 covers 13 residues. The ends were cut back, 0 bases at V and 5 bases at J, with 8 bases in the middle.

The chain joins TRBV27 to TRBJ1-6; TRBD1 might be the D (6 bases). Germline values: CDR1 MNHEY, CDR2 SMNVEV (reference sequence). V was trimmed by 3 bases and J by 4 bases, leaving 13 bases between them. This CDR3 has 16 amino acids. CDR3 sequence (DNA): TGTGCCAGCAGTTTCGCAGGGGCTCCTTATAATTCACCCCTCCACTTT. This gives the protein CASSFAGAPYNSPLHF.

The V call is TRBV6-6, the J call TRBJ2-4, with D unclear. CDR1 and CDR2 (germline): MNHNY, SVGAGI (reference sequence). Trimming removed 7 bases from V and 0 bases from J, with 13 bases in between. The CDR3 sequence is 15 residues long. DNA for the CDR3: TGTGCCAGCACGGGTACACGGGTAGCCAAAAACATTCAGTACTTC. This codes for CASTGTRVAKNIQYF.

The chain couples TRBV11-3 to TRBJ2-7; no firm D call. Germline V gene sequence: CDR1 SGHNT, CDR2 YENEEA. The CDR3 contains 14 residues. V was cut by 4 bases and J by 0 bases, with 10 bases left in between. CDR3 residues: CASSSTLSSYEQYF. CDR3 DNA sequence: TGTGCCAGCAGCTCGACACTTAGCTCCTACGAGCAGTACTTC.